Following are 3 T cell receptor beta chains from one sample sequenced in a study of radiation and T cells in renal cell carcinoma. Profiled with immunoSEQ multiplex PCR; TCRdb holds only in-frame clones, not every one. This sample yields more than 95,000 clones, of which about four fifths are seen a single time; 4.5% to 7% belongs to the top ten. This sample's time point: blood 2 weeks post-SBRT. Treatment noted: 15 Gy SBRT to primary tumor, nephrectomy 4 weeks later. Sequencing was performed on blood, taken from a patient whose treatment included radiotherapy and nephrectomy. These TCRs come from a man in his fifties with renal cell carcinoma.

The gene calls are TRBV29-1 and TRBJ2-2, with D possibly matching TRBD2 (7 bases). Trimming pared 7 bases from V and 6 bases from J, leaving 21 bases between. CDR3 size: 15 residues. CDR1 is SQVTM, CDR2 ANQGSEA, per germline. As DNA, the CDR3 is TGCAGCGCTGAGCCCCGGCGGGGGCGTCCCGGGGAGCTGTTTTTT. Amino acids: CSAEPRRGRPGELFF.

Only a few counts were recorded for this clone. The chain's CDR3 is CASSVGQGNEQFF. CDR3 in DNA: TGTGCCAGCAGCGTAGGTCAGGGAAATGAGCAGTTCTTC. V usage is TRBV9 and J usage is TRBJ2-1, with D maybe TRBD1 (5 bases). CDR1 is SGDLS and CDR2 is YYNGEE in the germline V gene. The V end lost 0 bases, the J end lost 7 bases, and 8 bases lay between the germline ends. The CDR3 totals 13 residues.

The chain joins TRBV7-9 to TRBJ1-2; TRBD1 matches at 8 bases. Germline V CDR1 and CDR2: SEHNR, FQNEAQ (reference sequence). This CDR3 comprises 13 residues. J was trimmed by 9 bases and V by 1 base; bases with no gene match: 4. DNA for the CDR3: TGTGCCAGCAGCTTAGAACAGGGGGATCGCTACACCTTC. Its translation is CASSLEQGDRYTF.